This TCR beta chain comes out of a study of regulatory T cells in long-lasting Graves disease. HTBI primers from iRepertoire and Arm-PCR of CDR3 regions yielded the TCR beta libraries. Using its own MiXCR run on the multiplex PCR reads, TCRdb lists one record per CDR3 protein. The sample records approximately 500,000 distinct CDR3 sequences, about 22% being singletons. The V and J ends lost 4 bases and 0 bases respectively, with 11 bases between them. Per germline, CDR1 SGHRS and CDR2 YFSETQ. CDR3 length equals 15 residues. This clonotype was seen a few times. Time point specified: persistent/refractory GD, antithyroid drugs over 5 years with positive TRAb. After RNA was extracted from PBMCs, the TCR library was made from it.

Sequences were derived from peripheral blood mononuclear cells (PBMCs), sampled when the disease was refractory, from a patient treated with antithyroid drugs. This chain joins TRBV5-1 and TRBJ1-5, with TRBD1 as a possible D gene (5 bases). The source is a female donor with Graves disease. The DNA for the CDR3 is TGCGCCAGCAGCGCGAAGGGGAATAGCAATCAGCCCCAGCATTTT. It codes for CASSAKGNSNQPQHF.